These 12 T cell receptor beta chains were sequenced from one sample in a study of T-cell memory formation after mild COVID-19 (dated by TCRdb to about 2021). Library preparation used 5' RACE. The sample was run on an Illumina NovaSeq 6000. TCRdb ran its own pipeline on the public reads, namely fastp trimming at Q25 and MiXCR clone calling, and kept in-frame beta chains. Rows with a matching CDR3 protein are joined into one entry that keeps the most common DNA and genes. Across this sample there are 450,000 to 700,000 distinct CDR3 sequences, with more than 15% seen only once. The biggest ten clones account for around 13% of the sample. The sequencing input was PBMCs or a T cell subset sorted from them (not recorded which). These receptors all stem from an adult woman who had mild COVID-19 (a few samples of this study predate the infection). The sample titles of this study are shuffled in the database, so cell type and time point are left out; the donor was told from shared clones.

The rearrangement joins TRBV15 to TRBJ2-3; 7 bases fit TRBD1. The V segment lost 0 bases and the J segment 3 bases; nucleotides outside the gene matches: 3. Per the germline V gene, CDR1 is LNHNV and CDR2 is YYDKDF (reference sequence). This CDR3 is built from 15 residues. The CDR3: CATSRDNRGTDTQYF. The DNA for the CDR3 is TGTGCCACCAGCAGAGATAACAGGGGTACAGATACGCAGTATTTT.

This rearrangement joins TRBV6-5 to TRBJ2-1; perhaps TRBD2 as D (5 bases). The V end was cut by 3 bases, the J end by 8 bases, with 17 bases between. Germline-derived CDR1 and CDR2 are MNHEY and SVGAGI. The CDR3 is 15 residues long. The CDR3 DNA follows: TGTGCCAGCAGTTATACCAGGACTGGGCTGGATGAGCAGTTCTTC. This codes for CASSYTRTGLDEQFF.

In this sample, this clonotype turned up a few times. CDR3 sequence reads: CASSPGGGLVSNTGELFF. CDR3 nucleotide sequence: TGTGCCAGCAGTCCGGGGGGGGGACTAGTTTCGAACACCGGGGAGCTGTTTTTT. The chain joins TRBV12-3 or TRBV12-4 to TRBJ2-2; TRBD2 agrees at 8 bases. The CDR3 is 18 residues long. J gave up 0 bases and V 5 bases, and 11 bases lay outside the gene matches.

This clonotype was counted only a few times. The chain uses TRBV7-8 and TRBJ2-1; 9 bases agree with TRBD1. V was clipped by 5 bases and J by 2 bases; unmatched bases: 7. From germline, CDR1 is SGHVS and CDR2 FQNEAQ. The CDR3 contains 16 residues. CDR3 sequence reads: CASSQSRDRAYNEQFF. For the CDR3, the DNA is TGTGCCAGCAGCCAATCCCGGGACAGGGCCTACAATGAGCAGTTCTTC.

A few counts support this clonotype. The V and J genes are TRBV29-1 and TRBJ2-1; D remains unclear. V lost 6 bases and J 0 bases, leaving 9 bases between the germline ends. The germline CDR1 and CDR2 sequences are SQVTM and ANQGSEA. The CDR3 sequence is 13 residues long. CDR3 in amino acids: CSVLGTSYNEQFF. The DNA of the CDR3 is TGCAGCGTATTAGGAACCTCCTACAATGAGCAGTTCTTC.

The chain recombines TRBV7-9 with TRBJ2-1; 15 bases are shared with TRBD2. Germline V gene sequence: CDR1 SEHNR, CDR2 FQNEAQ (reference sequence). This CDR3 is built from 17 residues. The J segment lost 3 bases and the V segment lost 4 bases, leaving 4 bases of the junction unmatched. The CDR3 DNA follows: TGTGCCAGCAGCTCGGGACTAGCGGGGGGTTTCTACAATGAGCAGTTCTTC. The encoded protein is CASSSGLAGGFYNEQFF.

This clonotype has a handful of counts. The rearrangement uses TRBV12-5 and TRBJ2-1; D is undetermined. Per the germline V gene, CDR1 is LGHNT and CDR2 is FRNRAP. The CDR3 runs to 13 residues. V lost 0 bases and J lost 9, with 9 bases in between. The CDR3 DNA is TGTGCTAGTGGTTTGGTAGGATTTGGTGAGCAGTTCTTC. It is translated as CASGLVGFGEQFF.

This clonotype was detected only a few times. The CDR3 reads CAWRVGPGEQYF. In DNA, the CDR3 is TGTGCCTGGAGAGTGGGACCAGGGGAGCAGTACTTC. The rearrangement links TRBV30 to TRBJ2-7; D might be TRBD1 or TRBD2, each matching 5 bases. Germline V lookup: CDR1 GTSNPN, CDR2 SVGIG (reference sequence). Between the trimmed V and J ends, which lost 3 bases and 7 bases, there was a span of 13 bases. This CDR3 is 12 amino acids long.

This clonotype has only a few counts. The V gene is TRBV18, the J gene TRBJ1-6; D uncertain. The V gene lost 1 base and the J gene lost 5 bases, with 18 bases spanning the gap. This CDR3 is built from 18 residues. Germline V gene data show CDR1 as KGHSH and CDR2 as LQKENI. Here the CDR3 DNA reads TGTGCCAGCTCACCACTATGGGAACCTTCTGGGGATAATTCACCCCTCCACTTT. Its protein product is CASSPLWEPSGDNSPLHF.

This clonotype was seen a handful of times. In DNA, the CDR3 is TGTGCCAGCAGCTTCGGGGGGACAGGGCTCACCTTC. It encodes CASSFGGTGLTF. The chain has TRBV11-3 and TRBJ1-2; 9 bases line up with TRBD1. The CDR3 has 12 residues. After removal of 3 bases from V and 13 bases from J, the junction contained 6 bases not matched to a gene. Germline CDR1 and CDR2: SGHNT and YENEEA.

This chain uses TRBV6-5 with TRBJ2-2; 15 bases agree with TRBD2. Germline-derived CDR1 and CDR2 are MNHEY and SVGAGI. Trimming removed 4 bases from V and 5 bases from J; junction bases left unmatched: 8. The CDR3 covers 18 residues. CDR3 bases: TGTGCCAGCAGTTCCGGGACTAGCGGGGGGAGAAAAACCGGGGAGCTGTTTTTT. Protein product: CASSSGTSGGRKTGELFF.

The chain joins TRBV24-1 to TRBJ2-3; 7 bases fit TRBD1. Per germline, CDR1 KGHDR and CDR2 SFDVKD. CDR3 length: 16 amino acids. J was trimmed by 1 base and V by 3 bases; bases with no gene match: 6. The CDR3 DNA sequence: TGTGCCACCAGTGATCCGGGACAGATCGGCACAGATACGCAGTATTTT. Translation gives CATSDPGQIGTDTQYF.